This T cell receptor beta chain was recovered during a study of blood T cell repertoires in COVID-19. At the level of the study: COVID-19 samples, acute and convalescent, were from the United States, Italy and Spain. PBMCs, B-cell-depleted T cells, or T cells provided the cDNA or gDNA that made up the material.

In germline, CDR1 is SNHLY, CDR2 FYNNEI. The CDR3 runs to 14 residues. With 5 bases clipped from V and 6 bases from J, the junction kept 5 bases outside the gene matches. Original methodology: Counts of nucleated cells, estimated from reference gene primer amplification, were obtained. Using immunoSEQ multiplex PCR, the repertoire was profiled, and TCRdb retains in-frame clones only, with some absent. V and J calls and clone size come straight from that table; D and trimming were deduced from the DNA. The sample lists some 150,000 clones; 75% to 90% were seen once. The chain recombines TRBV2 with TRBJ2-1; TRBD2 aligns across 9 bases. The sample comprised peripheral blood. This clonotype originated in a middle-aged woman with acute or convalescent COVID-19. The DNA of the CDR3 is TGTGCCAGCAGTTGGCGGGGGGGCCTCAATGAGCAGTTCTTC. It specifies CASSWRGGLNEQFF.